This T cell receptor beta chain was documented in a study of blood T cell repertoires in COVID-19 (dated by TCRdb to 2018 to 2021). About the study as a whole: Collaborator samples came from the United States, Italy and Spain and covered acute and convalescent phases of COVID-19. The material from the prospective study consisted of cDNA or gDNA derived from T cells, B-cell-depleted T cells, or PBMCs. Subjects who had been exposed to COVID-19, were actively infected with it, or had recovered from it provided the deeply sampled blood TCRbeta repertoires that made up the dataset. A freely available public database, intended as a resource for researchers studying the immune response to SARS-CoV-2, is where the repertoires were released. Samples were obtained from the ongoing ImmuneRACE study (first 160 participants) and from over 1,000 subjects provided by 6 global collaborators. Sample metadata almost always included a de-identified subject ID, COVID-19 status, age in years and sex. Where available, HLA class I and class II types were obtained from metadata supplied by the sample provider rather than from assay-based typing. What the study reported, not specific to this receptor: The amount of clinical and demographic metadata varied by source and participant and was provided uncurated.

Worth noting for this clone: The specificity of this receptor is unknown. Base qualities are missing; no much larger clone stands one base away.

The V end loses 2 bases and the J end loses 5 bases, and a stretch of 15 bases separates them. The CDR3 contains 16 residues, cysteine and phenylalanine counted. The CDR3 DNA has 48 bases and is translated from base 1. CDR1 and CDR2 are read off the germline V gene as MNHEY and SVGAGI. The immunoSEQ Assay, a bias-controlled multiplex PCR, was used to amplify TCRbeta CDR3 regions from genomic DNA. The original pipeline was this. Nucleated cell counts per sample were estimated from amplification of reference gene primers within the assay. To quantify the absolute abundance of each unique TCRbeta CDR3 rearrangement, sequence reads were collapsed and filtered. For each sample, productive Simpson clonality was calculated as the square root of Simpson's diversity index across productive rearrangements. The immuneACCESS repertoire file appears here via TCRdb, limited to in-frame rearrangements. These files lack a portion of the clones; in checked studies, under half of the deficit traces to unresolved V genes, and the cause of the others is not known. V, J and clone size reflect that table, while D and trimming were determined from the DNA. The sample table holds around 120,000 clones, of which 75% to 90% were seen once. Of the sample, more than 25% is held by the ten largest clones.

Each collaborating institution followed its own protocols to collect whole blood in K2EDTA tubes. For TCRbeta analysis, collaborators shipped samples as frozen whole blood, isolated PBMCs, or DNA extracted from either of those sample types. The V and J segments used are TRBV6-5 and TRBJ1-4, with a tentative D gene TRBD1 over 6 matching bases. The sample taken for sequencing was peripheral blood. The receptor was derived from a woman between 65 and 79 years old with acute or convalescent COVID-19. For the CDR3, the sequence is CASSYQGWRGNEKLFF. The DNA is as follows: TGTGCCAGCAGTTACCAGGGGTGGCGGGGGAATGAAAAACTGTTTTTT.